This entry describes one TCR beta chain. Those who donated, Caucasian adults without exception, all lived in Nashville, Tennessee. This record comes from a study of shared clonotypes between healthy human individuals. Profiling relied on immunoSEQ multiplex PCR, and the TCRdb table lists in-frame clones only, not all of them. In the table there are roughly 2,500,000 clones, 93% of which are singletons. V lost 5 bases and J lost 5, with 24 bases in between. This CDR3 spans 17 amino acids. Germline CDR1 and CDR2: SGHTA and FQGNSA. The rearrangement joins TRBV7-2 to TRBJ2-5; D tentatively fits TRBD1 or TRBD2 (6 bases each). The receptor was isolated from a man younger than 30 in good health. Some clones in this sample may be carry-over from other donors' samples. Sequences were obtained from naive CD4+ T cells from PBMCs. Subset denoted: CD45RA+ positively selected. DNA of the CDR3: TGTGCCAGCAGCCCGGTTGGTTGGGGGGCAGGGAGGGAGACCCAGTACTTC. Translation: CASSPVGWGAGRETQYF.